The T cell receptor (beta chain) under discussion was sequenced for a study of blood T cells in healthy people across ages. Study as a whole: Researchers report that template switching captured about one barcoded beta molecule per two T cells.

Donors gave roughly 10 milliliters of peripheral blood apiece. Total RNA amounts of at least 5 micrograms were extracted per sample. Losses at the gene ends were 3 bases for V and 3 bases for J; bases not matched to a gene: 5. Germline assignment: CDR1 DFQATT and CDR2 SNEGSKA (reference sequence). The CDR3 spans 14 residues. Study-wide findings and caveats: Long-lived donors had more naive CD4+ cells and higher diversity than aged donors.

This clonotype has more than one count but fewer than ten. As yet, its antigen is unknown. For the second PCR, which ran for 7 to 11 cycles, a sample-barcoded 5' primer and a J-beta primer mix were used. TCRdb ran MiXCR on the 5' RACE reads and lists one entry per CDR3 protein. The data contain hundreds of thousands of distinct CDR3 sequences, around 50% of them singletons. The gene calls are TRBV20-1 and TRBJ1-5, with TRBD1 identical over 7 bases. The sample comprised blood. This receptor was identified in an elderly man in good health. CDR3 sequence: CSASRQGLNQPQHF. CDR3 DNA sequence: TGCAGTGCTAGCCGACAGGGTCTCAATCAGCCCCAGCATTTT.